Here is one TCR beta chain with its context. Its antigen is not known. Sequencing was performed with immunoSEQ multiplex PCR; in TCRdb, only in-frame clones are kept and a portion is missing. The sample consists of about 55,000 clones, 90% to 95% of them appearing once. Related graft donors supplied nonmyeloablative bone marrow transplants, and mixed chimerism was transient. The sample is drawn from a study of Tregs in tolerant kidney transplant recipients. Findings and caveats of the study: In tolerant patients, donor-specific Tregs outgrew total Tregs, suggesting antigen-driven expansion. Biological reproducibility was not directly addressed, but technical replication error appeared minimal. The small number of patients limits these findings pending further validation. Activated donor B cell expansion appeared to reveal the most relevant donor-specific TCRbeta repertoire.

Germline CDR1 reads MNHEY; CDR2 reads SMNVEV (reference sequence). V dropped 4 bases and J dropped 4; count of bases not matched to a gene: 8. CDR3 size: 15 residues. The TCR comes from a human patient who received a combined kidney and bone marrow transplant. Some of the T cells may derive from the graft donor. This chain links TRBV27 with TRBJ2-3; 7 bases are a match to TRBD2. This specimen was CD8+ T cells from blood (PBMCs), taken 24 months after the transplant. This CDR3 is CASSWTGGRSDTQYF. The CDR3 region has the DNA TGTGCCAGCAGTTGGACGGGAGGAAGGTCAGATACGCAGTATTTT.